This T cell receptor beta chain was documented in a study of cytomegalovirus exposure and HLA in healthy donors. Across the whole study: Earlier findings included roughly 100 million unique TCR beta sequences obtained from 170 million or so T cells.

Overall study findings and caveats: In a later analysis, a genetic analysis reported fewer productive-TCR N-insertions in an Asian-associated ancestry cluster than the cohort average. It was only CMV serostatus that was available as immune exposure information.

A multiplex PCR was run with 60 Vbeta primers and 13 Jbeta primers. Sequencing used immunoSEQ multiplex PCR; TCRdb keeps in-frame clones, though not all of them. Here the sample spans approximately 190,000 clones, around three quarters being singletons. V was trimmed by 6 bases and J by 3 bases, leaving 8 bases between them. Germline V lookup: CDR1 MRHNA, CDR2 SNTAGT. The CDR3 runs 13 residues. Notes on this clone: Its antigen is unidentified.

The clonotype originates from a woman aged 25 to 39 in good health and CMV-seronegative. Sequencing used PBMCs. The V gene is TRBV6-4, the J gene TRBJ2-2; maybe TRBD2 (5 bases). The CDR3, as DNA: TGTGCCAGCAGATCCGGGGACACCGGGGAGCTGTTTTTT. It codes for CASRSGDTGELFF.